The rows below give T cell receptor beta chains drawn from one sample of a study of blood T cell repertoires in COVID-19. Method: immunoSEQ multiplex PCR; TCRdb's copy keeps in-frame clones and lacks some. The repertoire holds roughly 160,000 clones, more than 75% seen once, with under 3% in the top ten. The material sequenced was peripheral blood. The receptors originated from a woman of 80 years or more with COVID-19, enrolled during active disease. Each CDR3 is given without its conserved first and last residue. The order of the fields is CDR3 protein, V gene, D gene. D genes are given only for firm matches.

ASSSTGSNTQY	TRBV25-1	-
ASSIDSTVYYGYT	TRBV19	-
ASSKMRVNTEAF	TRBV19	-
ASSLFFLGSFMNTEAF	TRBV7-2	-
ASSLSGDNQPQH	TRBV5-4	-
SVEGLAGSGVIDEQF	TRBV29-1	TRBD2
ASSLSRGNTEAF	TRBV7-9	-
ATSRWDSMNTEAF	TRBV15	TRBD1
ASSSATPGTDTQY	TRBV7-9	-
SVARQGPANEQF	TRBV29-1	-
ASSVMPGSEAF	TRBV6-2/TRBV6-3	-
ASSPGAGVDGYT	TRBV18	-
ASSPGTGEYNQPQH	TRBV4-1	TRBD1
ASGGQGKGAGNTIY	TRBV19	TRBD1
ASSGPGGRAGDEQF	TRBV19	TRBD2
ASSIRGEGQPQH	TRBV19	-
ASERDEYNEQF	TRBV6-5	TRBD2
ASSRRQNTEAF	TRBV11-1	-
ASSTAGDFSGANVLT	TRBV19	TRBD2
ASSSGSMAQLIEQY	TRBV5-1	-
ASSQTTGTRAGELF	TRBV3-1/TRBV3-2	TRBD2
ASSPVGRVETGELF	TRBV7-2	-
ASSEGSSYGYT	TRBV6-1	-
ASSLDGSYNEQF	TRBV7-2	-
ASSTRQAGDYGYT	TRBV19	-
ASTETYSNQPQH	TRBV2	-
ASSWDRGRSMHGYT	TRBV28	TRBD1
ASRRQGQSNQPQH	TRBV28	TRBD1
ASSLGRSAVISNQPQH	TRBV28	-
ATSRDPPGGVLEKLF	TRBV15	TRBD1
ASSSLGQNSNQPQH	TRBV5-6	-
ASSEQTGANTEAF	TRBV18	TRBD1
SVLASGTVNEQF	TRBV29-1	TRBD2
ASRAGEGNGYT	TRBV5-1	-
ASSGTAATNEKLF	TRBV5-1	TRBD1
ASAKAESGVSYNEQF	TRBV4-2	-
ASSLDTSGTSYEQY	TRBV7-2	TRBD2
ASSKRQGKQPQH	TRBV6-5	TRBD1
ASSSGAGRSGNEQF	TRBV7-2	TRBD2
ASSGVFGTGERGSNQPQH	TRBV19	TRBD1
ASSLSGKDRRAYEQY	TRBV5-1	TRBD1
ASGSRTGGIANYGYT	TRBV12-5	TRBD1
ASIFGGTALSGYT	TRBV6-5	-
ASSVRQGHEQF	TRBV7-9	TRBD1
ASSFEQGSSSHEQY	TRBV7-9	TRBD1
ASSLNHPWQMNTEAF	TRBV28	-
ASSDSPAGRGETQY	TRBV25-1	-